Presented here are 11 T cell receptor beta chains from one specimen sequenced in a study of T-cell memory formation after mild COVID-19 (dated by TCRdb to about 2021). The receptor library was made with 5' RACE. The listed sequencing device is Illumina NovaSeq 6000. TCRdb's own reprocessing of the public reads used fastp at Q25 and MiXCR and kept productive beta chains. Each entry is one CDR3 protein sequence, shown with its most common DNA and genes. A total of about 33,000 distinct CDR3 sequences appear in this sample, under 25% of them only once. The ten top clones hold approximately 1.5% of the sample. Sequencing was carried out using PBMCs or a T cell subset sorted from them (not recorded which). The receptors here all came from an adult who had mild COVID-19 (a few samples of this study predate the infection). The sample titles of this study are shuffled in the database, so cell type and time point are left out.

The gene calls are TRBV7-6 and TRBJ1-1; 12 bases align to TRBD1. Trimming cost V 5 bases and J 0 bases; bases outside gene matches: 13. Germline V gene lookup returns CDR1 SGHVS and CDR2 FNYEAQ. The CDR3 has 19 residues. CDR3 sequence: CASSPGWDRGLDMNTEAFF. DNA for the CDR3: TGTGCCAGCAGCCCGGGCTGGGACAGGGGGCTCGATATGAACACTGAAGCTTTCTTT.

This clonotype was seen ten or more times. The chain links TRBV7-9 to TRBJ1-4, with unresolved D. V lost 5 bases and J lost 6, with 13 bases in between. The CDR3 is 14 amino acids. Germline V gene data show CDR1 as SEHNR and CDR2 as FQNEAQ (reference sequence). The CDR3 sequence: CASSKSRKDEKLFF. CDR3 bases: TGTGCCAGCAGCAAAAGCCGCAAGGATGAAAAACTGTTTTTT.

V usage is TRBV6-4 and J usage is TRBJ2-3; D gene uncertain. V gave up 2 bases and J gave up 4 bases, with 13 bases separating them. This CDR3 is 15 amino acids long. The germline V gene encodes CDR1 MRHNA and CDR2 SNTAGT. In nucleotides, the CDR3 is TGTGCCAGCAGTGACGAGCAGGAAGGGTCAGATACGCAGTATTTT. Translated: CASSDEQEGSDTQYF.

Many counts were recorded for this clonotype. The chain is built from TRBV11-3 and TRBJ2-6, with 13 positions matching TRBD2. The CDR3 spans 19 residues. The V segment lost 5 bases and the J segment 2 bases; nucleotides outside the gene matches: 9. Germline values: CDR1 SGHNT, CDR2 YENEEA. The CDR3 nucleotides read TGTGCCAGCAGCCGGAGGTTCGGGACTAGCGGGACTGGGGCCAACGTCCTGACTTTC. Its protein product is CASSRRFGTSGTGANVLTF.

This clonotype was found many times. This chain uses TRBV5-1 with TRBJ2-7; D perhaps matches TRBD2 (6 bases). Germline V gene lookup returns CDR1 SGHRS and CDR2 YFSETQ. Between the trimmed V and J ends, which lost 2 bases and 4 bases, there was a span of 10 bases. The CDR3 sequence is 13 residues long. Written as DNA, the CDR3 is TGCGCCAGCAGCTTAGGTGGGGGGTACGAGCAGTACTTC. As protein: CASSLGGGYEQYF.

This clonotype was found many times. The gene calls are TRBV6-2 or TRBV6-3 and TRBJ2-5; 8 bases fit TRBD1. Germline V gene data show CDR1 as MNHEY and CDR2 as SVGEGT. The CDR3 extends over 11 amino acids. The CDR3 sequence: CAAGGGETQYF. The CDR3, as DNA: TGTGCAGCAGGGGGCGGCGAGACCCAGTACTTC.

This clonotype was recorded many times. This chain joins TRBV29-1 and TRBJ1-2, with D maybe TRBD1 (5 bases). Germline-derived CDR1 and CDR2 are SQVTM and ANQGSEA. V was trimmed by 6 bases and J by 7 bases, leaving 12 bases between them. CDR3 size: 11 residues. The CDR3 DNA sequence: TGCAGCGTGATCGGGGCTCGTGGCTACACCTTC. This sequence encodes CSVIGARGYTF.

This clonotype was seen many times. The V and J genes are TRBV27 and TRBJ2-5; D perhaps matches TRBD1 (5 bases). Germline V gene sequence: CDR1 MNHEY, CDR2 SMNVEV (reference sequence). Deletions cut 3 bases from V and 5 bases from J, with 10 bases between. CDR3 length equals 13 residues. CDR3 protein: CASSFLSGETQYF. The CDR3 coding sequence is TGTGCCAGCAGTTTTCTGTCAGGGGAGACCCAGTACTTC.

This chain joins TRBV7-9 and TRBJ1-1; D ambiguous. The CDR3 spans 13 residues. Germline V gene sequence: CDR1 SEHNR, CDR2 FQNEAQ (reference sequence). Trimming took off 8 bases at V and 2 bases at J, with 12 bases between the two ends. The CDR3 sequence is CASLVLENTEAFF. CDR3 coding DNA: TGTGCCAGCCTTGTTTTGGAAAACACTGAAGCTTTCTTT. The full variable domain, rest sourced from reference TRBV7-9 and TRBJ1-1, is DTGVSQNPRHKITKRGQNVTFRCDPISEHNRLYWYRQTLGQGPEFLTYFQNEAQLEKSRLLSDRFSAERPKGSFSTLEIQRTEQGDSAMYLCASLVLENTEAFFGQGTRLTVV.

This rearrangement joins TRBV29-1 to TRBJ2-7; 10 bases map to TRBD1. This CDR3 has 14 amino acids. With V trimmed by 7 bases and J by 3 bases, 9 bases remained unmatched. Germline CDR1 and CDR2: SQVTM and ANQGSEA. CDR3 in amino acids: CSAYGGQGNYEQYF. CDR3 nucleotide sequence: TGCAGCGCATATGGGGGACAGGGGAACTACGAGCAGTACTTC.

This clonotype was detected ten times or more. The rearrangement links TRBV29-1 to TRBJ1-1; 7 bases line up with TRBD1. Germline CDR1 reads SQVTM; CDR2 reads ANQGSEA. With V trimmed by 0 bases and J by 0 bases, 13 bases remained unmatched. CDR3 size: 18 residues. CDR3: CSVEDLIWDRNLNTEAFF. For the CDR3, the DNA is TGCAGCGTTGAAGATCTCATCTGGGACAGAAACTTGAACACTGAAGCTTTCTTT.